This T cell receptor beta chain was documented in a study of regulatory T cells (dated by TCRdb to between 2018 and 2020). For the study in its entirety: The study compared T-cell receptor beta repertoires of sorted regulatory, conventional CD4+ and CD8+ T cells between CD3G-deficient patients and healthy controls. Paper-wide results and their limitations: Repertoires from patients had restricted unique TRB V-J pairs and skewed V and J gene usage, with the strongest effect in regulatory T cells. Compared with control CD8+ cells, CD8+ T cells derived from patients showed a nonsignificant trend toward reduced Shannon entropy.

Evidence of autoimmunity was found in all CD3G-deficient patients, and more severe autoimmunity was observed in two of the patients. Patients ranged from 2 to 39 years of age at testing and had reduced naive and increased memory CD4+ and CD8+ T-cell proportions. The patient group comprised over 5 individuals with CD3G deficiency. An international network of physicians spanning the United States, Europe and Asia provided the patient samples and clinical data. Ficoll density separation was used to isolate peripheral blood mononuclear cells. A FACSAria cell sorter was used to isolate CD3+ CD8+ CD4- T cells. This clone was observed once. This receptor's antigen is unknown. Base qualities are not recorded, but no much larger clone differs from it by a single base. According to the germline V gene, CDR1 reads SGHTA and CDR2 reads FQGTGA. Its CDR3 holds 19 amino acids, cysteine through phenylalanine. Only the CDR3 portion is preserved as DNA: 57 bases, with reading frame beginning at the first base. A distance of 25 bases separates the germline ends of V and J, which lose 1 base and 4 bases respectively.

In the multiplex PCR, 52 forward TRBV primers and 13 reverse TRBJ primers were used, and assay-based and computational corrections were applied for amplification bias. Within the immunoSEQ assay, multiplex PCR amplified rearranged TRB loci from genomic DNA. Sequencing of the TRB amplicons was done on an Illumina HiSeq platform. In the source study's methods: Custom algorithms error-filtered the raw sequences and aligned the raw sequences to reference gene sequences, after which the immunoSEQ online tools were used for analysis. Productive and nonproductive TRB rearrangement frequencies were evaluated among both unique and total sequences. For TRB CDR3 positions 6 and 7, hydrophobicity together with amino acid composition served as the basis for assessing self-reactivity potential. Groups were compared by t tests, Mann-Whitney tests or two-way ANOVA performed in Prism software. Sourced from immuneACCESS, this table was stored by TCRdb with only in-frame sequences that have V and J called. A share of the clones is absent; for the studies checked, an unresolved V gene accounts for under half, and the remainder has no known explanation. V and J calls and clone size are those listed in that table; D and trimming were worked out from the DNA. For this sample the table gives about 5,900 clones, of which 70% to 85% were detected only once. Of the sample, around 29% is held by the ten largest clones.

This chain joins TRBV7-3 to TRBJ2-5, with a tentative D gene TRBD2 over 5 matching bases. This clonotype was obtained from a child aged 10-17 years with CD3G deficiency. Sequencing was performed on CD8+ T cells sorted from blood. The DNA is TGTGCCAGCAGCTTAAAGCCCCCCCCGCGACGGAGGAGAGGAGAGACCCAGTACTTC. It specifies CASSLKPPPRRRRGETQYF.